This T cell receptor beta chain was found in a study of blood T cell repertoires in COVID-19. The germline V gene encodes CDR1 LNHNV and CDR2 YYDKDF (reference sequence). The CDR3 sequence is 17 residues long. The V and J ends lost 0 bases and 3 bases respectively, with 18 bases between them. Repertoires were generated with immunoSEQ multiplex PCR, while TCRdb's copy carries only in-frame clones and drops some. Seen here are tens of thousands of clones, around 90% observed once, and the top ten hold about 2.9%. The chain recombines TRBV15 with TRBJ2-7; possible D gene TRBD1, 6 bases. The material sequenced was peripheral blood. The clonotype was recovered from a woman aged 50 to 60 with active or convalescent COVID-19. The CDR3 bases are TGTGCCACCAGCAGAGATCTTGGGGGCGCGTTCAACTACGAGCAGTACTTC. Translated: CATSRDLGGAFNYEQYF.